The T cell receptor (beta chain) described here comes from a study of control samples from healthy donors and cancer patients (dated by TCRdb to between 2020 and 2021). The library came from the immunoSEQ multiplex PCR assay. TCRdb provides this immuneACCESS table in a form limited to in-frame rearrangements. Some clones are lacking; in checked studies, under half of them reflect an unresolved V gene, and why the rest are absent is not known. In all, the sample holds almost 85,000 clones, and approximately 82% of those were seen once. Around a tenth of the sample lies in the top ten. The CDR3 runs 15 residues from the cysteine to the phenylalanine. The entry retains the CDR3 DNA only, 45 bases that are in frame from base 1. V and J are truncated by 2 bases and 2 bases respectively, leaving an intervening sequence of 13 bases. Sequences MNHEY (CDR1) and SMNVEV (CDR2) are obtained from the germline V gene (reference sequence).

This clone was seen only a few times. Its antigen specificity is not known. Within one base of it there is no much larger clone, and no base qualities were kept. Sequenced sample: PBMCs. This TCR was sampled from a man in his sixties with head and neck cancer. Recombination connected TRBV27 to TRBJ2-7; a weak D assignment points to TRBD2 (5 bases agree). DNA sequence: TGTGCCAGCAGTTTACGAGCGGCCGGGCCCTACGAGCAGTACTTC. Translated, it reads CASSLRAAGPYEQYF.